This T cell receptor (beta chain) emerged from a study of T cell responses to AZD1222 COVID-19 vaccine. Method: immunoSEQ multiplex PCR; TCRdb's copy keeps in-frame clones and lacks some. This table holds about 120,000 clones, more than 90% found once. This CDR3 is built from 14 residues. Trimming cost V 9 bases and J 7 bases; bases outside gene matches: 9. Looked up from germline, CDR1 is MNHEY and CDR2 is SMNVEV (reference sequence). Regarding this clone: Antigen: not known.

Second doses were pooled across both intervals (about 4 or about 12 weeks). Study-wide points: Baseline seropositivity characterized only a handful of AZD1222 recipients. Among spike-specific TCRs, nearly half reportedly target unmutated variant regions. Vaccine-associated CD4 TCRs spanned spike, dominant at 160-218 and 743-854.

The sequence came from an adult who received the AZD1222 COVID-19 vaccine. The chain couples TRBV27 to TRBJ1-6; the match to TRBD1 covers 7 bases. Sequenced material: peripheral blood, taken 28 days after the second AZD1222 dose. The CDR3 DNA reads TGTGCCAGTGGTAGAGGGGGCAGCAATTCACCCCTCCACTTT. Its translation is CASGRGGSNSPLHF.